One T cell receptor beta chain is described in this entry. Per the germline V gene, CDR1 is SGHVS and CDR2 is FNYEAQ. There are 16 residues in the CDR3. The V gene lost 4 bases and the J gene lost 0 bases, with 16 bases spanning the gap. Using immunoSEQ multiplex PCR, the repertoire was profiled, and TCRdb retains in-frame clones only, with some absent. The table has about 43,000 clones, around 90% seen once. This sample is part of a study of T cell changes during pregnancy in multiple sclerosis. The TCR was taken from a female donor with multiple sclerosis, enrolled in a pregnancy study. This chain joins TRBV7-6 and TRBJ2-7; D remains unclear. Material: PBMCs (not recorded whether the cells were cultured). CDR3 sequence: CASSSSPRSSSYEQYF. The CDR3 DNA is TGTGCCAGCAGCTCGTCCCCTAGGTCTAGCTCCTACGAGCAGTACTTC. Filled out from reference TRBV7-6 and TRBJ2-7, the complete variable domain reads GAGVSQSPRYKVTKRGQDVALRCDPISGHVSLYWYRQALGQGPEFLTYFNYEAQQDKSGLPNDRFSAERPEGSISTLTIQRTEQRDSAMYRCASSSSPRSSSYEQYFGPGTRLTVT.